This T cell receptor (beta chain) was recorded in a study of T cells in narcolepsy. Overall study: Healthy controls were enrolled alongside patients with narcolepsy type 1 or type 2.

With regard to this clone: The antigen is undetermined.

The CDR3 length is 16 residues. V was cut by 2 bases and J by 6 bases, with 17 bases left in between. The germline gives CDR1 LNHNV, CDR2 YYDKDF (reference sequence). Notes on the study in general: In some patient and control memory CD4+ samples, autoreactive clones were absent. Same-patient CSF and blood CD4+ T cell clonotypes included HCRT-specific and TRIB2-specific autoreactive ones. Healthy controls reportedly lacked the autoreactive clonotypes serially found in patients' blood.

Libraries were prepared by immunoSEQ multiplex PCR; TCRdb keeps only in-frame clonotypes and omits some of them. The repertoire consists of roughly 34,000 clones, with about nine tenths occurring once and the leading ten covering 0.83%. Sample: CD45RA- memory CD4+ T cells from PBMCs. This sequence joins TRBV15 and TRBJ2-1; D is ambiguous. The TCR was taken from a human donor with narcolepsy. The CDR3 region is CATSRRDVGTGNEQFF. CDR3 bases: TGTGCCACCAGCAGAAGAGACGTCGGCACCGGCAATGAGCAGTTCTTC.